This T cell receptor (beta chain) was sequenced for a study of cytomegalovirus exposure and HLA in healthy donors. Study conclusions and caveats: A missense variant in DCLRE1C was later tied to TCR beta V- and J-gene trimming.

On this clone itself: What it recognizes is unknown.

Use of 60 Vbeta and 13 Jbeta primers characterized the PCR. Produced via immunoSEQ multiplex PCR; TCRdb's table is partial and in-frame only. The sample gives 150,000 or so clones, roughly 80% of which show up once; roughly 4% is in the top ten. CDR3 length equals 13 residues. Germline assignment: CDR1 SGDLS and CDR2 YYNGEE. Unmatched junction bases numbered 4, after V lost 3 bases and J lost 5 bases. The specimen sequenced was PBMCs. The chain carries TRBV9 and TRBJ2-5; TRBD1 agrees at 7 bases. The clonotype comes from a woman aged 40-49 years in good health and CMV-seronegative. In DNA form, the CDR3 reads TGTGCCAGCAGCGCGGGACAGCGGGAGACCCAGTACTTC. This encodes CASSAGQRETQYF.